This is a list of T cell receptor beta chains from one sample in a study of neoadjuvant anti-PD-1 for oral cavity cancer. Produced via immunoSEQ multiplex PCR; TCRdb's table is partial and in-frame only. The repertoire has about 10,000 clones, roughly 61% of them found once; the top ten carry 6.5% to 9.5%. The specimen comprised tumor tissue, sampled after nivolumab (anti-PD-1) treatment. The receptors stem from a person aged 40 to 85 with oral cavity squamous cell carcinoma. Both conserved end residues are part of each CDR3. D genes are given only for firm matches. A clone size is listed for some rows: how often the clone was seen (once, few, many), or a class if it is expanded.

D: -
J: TRBJ1-3
size: -
V: TRBV11-2
CDR3: CASSLAASVFSGNTIYF
DNA: TGTGCCAGCAGCTTAGCGGCCTCTGTATTCTCTGGAAACACCATATATTTT

D: TRBD1
J: TRBJ1-2
size: -
V: TRBV27
CDR3: CASSPGQGRGYTF
DNA: TGTGCCAGCAGCCCCGGACAGGGAAGAGGCTACACCTTC

D: -
J: TRBJ1-2
size: -
V: TRBV11-2
CDR3: CASSPRGGANYGYTF
DNA: TGTGCCAGCAGCCCCCGGGGGGGAGCTAACTATGGCTACACCTTC

D: TRBD1
J: TRBJ1-2
size: medium-sized
V: TRBV27
CDR3: CASSLSLGGANGYTF
DNA: TGTGCCAGCAGTTTATCCTTAGGGGGCGCGAATGGCTACACCTTC

D: -
J: TRBJ2-5
size: -
V: TRBV14
CDR3: CASSQALTGYQETQYF
DNA: TGTGCCAGCAGCCAAGCCCTCACGGGGTACCAAGAGACCCAGTACTTC

D: -
J: TRBJ2-1
size: -
V: TRBV6-1
CDR3: CASTRGGSNDEQFF
DNA: TGTGCCAGCACCCGAGGGGGATCAAACGATGAGCAGTTCTTC

D: -
J: TRBJ1-6
size: -
V: TRBV9
CDR3: CASSVVGGDSPLHF
DNA: TGTGCCAGCAGCGTAGTGGGGGGCGACTCACCCCTCCACTTT

D: TRBD1
J: TRBJ1-2
size: -
V: TRBV5-6
CDR3: CASRDTGGIYGYTF
DNA: TGTGCCAGCAGGGATACAGGGGGAATCTATGGCTACACCTTC

D: TRBD2
J: TRBJ2-7
size: -
V: TRBV4-1
CDR3: CASSQAGGRDEQYF
DNA: TGTGCCAGCAGCCAAGCGGGGGGGCGCGACGAGCAGTACTTC

D: -
J: TRBJ1-1
size: once
V: TRBV9
CDR3: CASSPEGGNTEAFF
DNA: TGTGCCAGCAGCCCGGAGGGGGGGAACACTGAAGCTTTCTTT

D: -
J: TRBJ1-5
size: -
V: TRBV5-6
CDR3: CASSLKGSGGLEPQHF
DNA: TGTGCCAGCAGCTTGAAGGGGTCGGGGGGCTTGGAGCCCCAGCATTTT

D: -
J: TRBJ1-1
size: -
V: TRBV11-3
CDR3: CASSLSRGGLAFF
DNA: TGTGCCAGCAGCTTATCGCGGGGGGGTTTGGCTTTCTTT

D: -
J: TRBJ2-1
size: -
V: TRBV11-2
CDR3: CASALGVHEQFF
DNA: TGTGCCAGCGCGCTAGGTGTCCATGAGCAGTTCTTC

D: TRBD1
J: TRBJ2-5
size: medium-sized
V: TRBV6-1
CDR3: CASRDRGPETQYF
DNA: TGTGCCAGCAGGGACAGGGGTCCAGAGACCCAGTACTTC

D: -
J: TRBJ1-2
size: -
V: TRBV11-2
CDR3: CASSLGTRRNGYTF
DNA: TGTGCCAGCAGCTTGGGGACCCGAAGGAACGGCTACACCTTC

D: -
J: TRBJ1-1
size: -
V: TRBV30
CDR3: CAWSVLSEAFF
DNA: TGTGCCTGGAGTGTACTTAGTGAAGCTTTCTTT

D: -
J: TRBJ2-3
size: -
V: TRBV7-3
CDR3: CASSLTSSDTQYF
DNA: TGTGCCAGCAGCTTAACGTCGTCAGATACGCAGTATTTT

D: TRBD2
J: TRBJ2-1
size: -
V: TRBV11-3
CDR3: CASSLESGGRVNEQFF
DNA: TGTGCCAGCAGCTTAGAATCGGGGGGGCGGGTAAATGAGCAGTTCTTC

D: -
J: TRBJ1-1
size: -
V: TRBV6-5
CDR3: CASGGGTYTEAFF
DNA: TGTGCCAGCGGAGGTGGGACGTACACTGAAGCTTTCTTT

D: -
J: TRBJ2-2
size: -
V: TRBV7-8
CDR3: CASSLWEGLLGTGELFF
DNA: TGTGCCAGCAGCTTATGGGAAGGGTTGCTAGGCACCGGGGAGCTGTTTTTT

D: -
J: TRBJ2-5
size: -
V: TRBV11-2
CDR3: CASSLSETQYF
DNA: TGTGCCAGCAGCTTATCGGAGACCCAGTACTTC

D: -
J: TRBJ1-2
size: -
V: TRBV4-1
CDR3: CASSQERTGGGYTF
DNA: TGCGCCAGCAGCCAAGAAAGGACGGGAGGGGGCTACACCTTC

D: -
J: TRBJ2-3
size: -
V: TRBV7-9
CDR3: CASSLKAASTDTQYF
DNA: TGTGCCAGCAGCTTGAAGGCGGCTAGCACAGATACGCAGTATTTT

D: -
J: TRBJ2-1
size: -
V: TRBV28
CDR3: CASSLFYNEQFF
DNA: TGTGCCAGCAGTTTATTCTACAATGAGCAGTTCTTC

D: -
J: TRBJ2-5
size: -
V: TRBV7-9
CDR3: CASSFWTSFTVLRAQYF
DNA: TGTGCCAGCAGCTTCTGGACTTCGTTCACGGTTCTTAGGGCCCAGTACTTC

D: TRBD2
J: TRBJ2-1
size: -
V: TRBV5-1
CDR3: CASSFTGTSGRREQFF
DNA: TGCGCCAGCAGCTTTACCGGGACTAGCGGGAGGCGTGAGCAGTTCTTC

D: TRBD1
J: TRBJ2-2
size: -
V: TRBV25-1
CDR3: CASSEAPGQKNTGELFF
DNA: TGTGCCAGCAGTGAGGCCCCGGGACAGAAGAACACCGGGGAGCTGTTTTTT

D: -
J: TRBJ2-7
size: -
V: TRBV7-9
CDR3: CASSLDTWSSYEQYF
DNA: TGTGCCAGCAGCCTCGACACCTGGAGCTCCTACGAGCAGTACTTC

D: -
J: TRBJ2-3
size: -
V: TRBV7-8
CDR3: CASSRPREDTQYF
DNA: TGTGCCAGCAGCCGACCACGGGAAGATACGCAGTATTTT

D: -
J: TRBJ1-1
size: -
V: TRBV6-6
CDR3: CASSFGTVNTEAFF
DNA: TGTGCCAGCAGTTTTGGGACCGTGAACACTGAAGCTTTCTTT

D: TRBD1
J: TRBJ2-3
size: few
V: TRBV7-3
CDR3: CASSPGTGTDTQYF
DNA: TGTGCCAGCAGCCCCGGGACAGGAACAGATACGCAGTATTTT

D: TRBD1
J: TRBJ1-1
size: -
V: TRBV6-1
CDR3: CASSPRTGEAFF
DNA: TGTGCCAGCAGTCCCCGGACAGGTGAAGCTTTCTTT

D: -
J: TRBJ1-4
size: -
V: TRBV5-1
CDR3: CASSLGDRWEKLFF
DNA: TGCGCCAGCAGCTTGGGGGACCGCTGGGAAAAACTGTTTTTT

D: TRBD1
J: TRBJ1-1
size: -
V: TRBV5-1
CDR3: CASSLGQGLGAFF
DNA: TGCGCCAGCAGCCTCGGACAGGGCCTTGGGGCTTTCTTT

D: TRBD2
J: TRBJ2-6
size: -
V: TRBV28
CDR3: CASRSAITTSGRPGANVLTF
DNA: TGTGCCAGCAGATCCGCGATCACGACTAGCGGGAGGCCTGGGGCCAACGTCCTGACTTTC

D: -
J: TRBJ1-2
size: few
V: TRBV10-1
CDR3: CASSVDSYGYTF
DNA: TGCGCCAGCAGTGTTGACAGTTATGGCTACACCTTC

D: -
J: TRBJ2-7
size: few
V: TRBV19
CDR3: CASSILGGYEQYF
DNA: TGTGCCAGTAGTATTTTGGGAGGCTACGAGCAGTACTTC

D: -
J: TRBJ1-5
size: few
V: TRBV6-1
CDR3: CASRQEGARQPQHF
DNA: TGTGCCAGCAGGCAAGAAGGGGCCAGGCAGCCCCAGCATTTT

D: -
J: TRBJ1-2
size: -
V: TRBV29-1
CDR3: CSVAQRPYGYTF
DNA: TGCAGCGTTGCACAGAGACCTTATGGCTACACCTTC

D: -
J: TRBJ1-2
size: once
V: TRBV14
CDR3: CASSQEELSRSYTF
DNA: TGTGCCAGCAGCCAAGAGGAGTTGTCGCGGAGCTACACCTTC

D: -
J: TRBJ2-1
size: -
V: TRBV19
CDR3: CASSIGLPYNEQFF
DNA: TGTGCCAGTAGTATAGGACTCCCCTACAATGAGCAGTTCTTC

D: -
J: TRBJ1-4
size: -
V: TRBV11-3
CDR3: CASSLMGEKLFF
DNA: TGTGCCAGCAGCTTAATGGGTGAAAAACTGTTTTTT

D: -
J: TRBJ2-7
size: -
V: TRBV28
CDR3: CASGVFYEQYF
DNA: TGTGCCAGCGGGGTCTTCTACGAGCAGTACTTC

D: -
J: TRBJ2-7
size: -
V: TRBV6-1
CDR3: CASSPPGRYEQYF
DNA: TGTGCCAGCAGCCCTCCGGGACGATACGAGCAGTACTTC

D: -
J: TRBJ2-1
size: -
V: TRBV28
CDR3: CASSLGRGPLGDEQFF
DNA: TGTGCCAGCAGTTTAGGAAGAGGGCCCTTGGGGGATGAGCAGTTCTTC

D: TRBD1
J: TRBJ1-2
size: -
V: TRBV5-3
CDR3: CAILGGGQGKYGYTF
DNA: TGTGCCATCCTAGGGGGCGGACAGGGCAAATATGGCTACACCTTC